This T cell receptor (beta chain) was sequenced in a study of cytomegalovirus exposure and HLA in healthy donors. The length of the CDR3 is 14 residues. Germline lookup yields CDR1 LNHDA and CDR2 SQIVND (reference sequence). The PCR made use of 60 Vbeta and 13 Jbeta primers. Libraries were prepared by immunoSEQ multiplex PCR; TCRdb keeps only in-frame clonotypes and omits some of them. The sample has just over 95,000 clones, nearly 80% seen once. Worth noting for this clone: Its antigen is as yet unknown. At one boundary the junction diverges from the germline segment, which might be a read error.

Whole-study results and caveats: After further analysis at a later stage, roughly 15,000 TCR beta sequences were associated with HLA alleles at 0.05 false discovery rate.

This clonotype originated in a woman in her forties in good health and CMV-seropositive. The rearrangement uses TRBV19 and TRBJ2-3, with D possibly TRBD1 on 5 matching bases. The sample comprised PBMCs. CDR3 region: CASMAREGTDTRYF. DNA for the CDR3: TGTGCCAGTATGGCCAGGGAAGGCACAGATACGCGGTATTTT.